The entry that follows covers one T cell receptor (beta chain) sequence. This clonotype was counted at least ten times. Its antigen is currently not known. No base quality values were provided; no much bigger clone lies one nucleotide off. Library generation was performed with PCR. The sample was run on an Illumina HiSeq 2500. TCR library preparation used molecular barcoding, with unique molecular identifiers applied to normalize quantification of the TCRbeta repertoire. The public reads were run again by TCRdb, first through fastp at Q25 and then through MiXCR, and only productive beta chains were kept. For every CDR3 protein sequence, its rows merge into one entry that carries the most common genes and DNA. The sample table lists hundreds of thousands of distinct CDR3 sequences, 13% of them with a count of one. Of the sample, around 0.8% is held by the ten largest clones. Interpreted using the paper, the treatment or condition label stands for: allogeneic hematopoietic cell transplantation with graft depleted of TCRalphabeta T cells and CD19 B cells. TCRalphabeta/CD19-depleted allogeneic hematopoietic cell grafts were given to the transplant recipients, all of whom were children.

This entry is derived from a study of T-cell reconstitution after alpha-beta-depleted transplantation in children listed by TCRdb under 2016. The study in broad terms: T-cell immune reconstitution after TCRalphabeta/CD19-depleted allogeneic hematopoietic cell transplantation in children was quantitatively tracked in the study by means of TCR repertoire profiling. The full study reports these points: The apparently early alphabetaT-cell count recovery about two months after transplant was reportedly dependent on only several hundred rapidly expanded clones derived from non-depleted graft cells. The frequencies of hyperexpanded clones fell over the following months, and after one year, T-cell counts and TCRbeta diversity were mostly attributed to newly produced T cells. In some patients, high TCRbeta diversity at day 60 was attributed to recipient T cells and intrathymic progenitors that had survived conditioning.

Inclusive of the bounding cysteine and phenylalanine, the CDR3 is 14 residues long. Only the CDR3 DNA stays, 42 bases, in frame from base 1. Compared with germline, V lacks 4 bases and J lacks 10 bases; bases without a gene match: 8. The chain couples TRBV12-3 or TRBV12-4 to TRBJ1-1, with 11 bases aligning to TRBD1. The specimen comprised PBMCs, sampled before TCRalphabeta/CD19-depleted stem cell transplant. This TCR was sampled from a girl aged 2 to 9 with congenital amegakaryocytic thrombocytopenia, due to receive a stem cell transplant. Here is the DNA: TGTGCCAGCAGTTCCGGGACAGGGGGTCGGGGAGCTTTCTTT. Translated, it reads CASSSGTGGRGAFF.